The 10 T cell receptor beta chains below come from one sample, sequenced in a study of blood T cell repertoires in COVID-19. Here immunoSEQ multiplex PCR was the method, and the copy in TCRdb shows in-frame clones only, minus some. The sample has some 110,000 clones, 80% to 85% seen once. Sequencing was done on a sample of peripheral blood. The source is a woman aged 65 to 85 with acute or convalescent COVID-19.

CDR3 bases: TGTGCCAGCAGCCCCCCGGGGGGAAACAGGGGGGCTTTCTTT. Translated, it gives CASSPPGGNRGAFF. The chain recombines TRBV11-2 with TRBJ1-1; 8 bases align to TRBD1. The CDR3 runs 14 residues. Germline V gives CDR1 SGHAT, CDR2 FQNNGV. The V segment lost 5 bases and the J segment 11 bases; nucleotides outside the gene matches: 13.

The V call is TRBV9, the J call TRBJ2-1; the match to TRBD2 covers 10 bases. In germline, CDR1 is SGDLS, CDR2 YYNGEE. Trimming took 0 bases from V and 7 from J; bases not matched to a gene: 4. This CDR3 is built from 15 residues. The DNA for the CDR3 is TGTGCCAGCAGCGTAGCTAGCGGGAGTAAAAATGAGCAGTTCTTC. It encodes CASSVASGSKNEQFF.

The chain recombines TRBV3-1 (or the pseudogene TRBV3-2) with TRBJ2-7; 9 nucleotides agree with TRBD2. Germline V gene sequence: CDR1 LGHDT, CDR2 YNNKEL (reference sequence). The CDR3 is 13 amino acids. V shed 2 bases and J 7 bases; nucleotides not matched to a gene: 3. The CDR3 protein is CASSQLAGREQYF. The CDR3 nucleotides are TGTGCCAGCAGCCAACTAGCGGGAAGGGAGCAGTACTTC.

The chain links TRBV5-5 to TRBJ1-5; 8 positions agree with TRBD1. The trim removed 6 bases at V and 6 bases at J, leaving 8 bases unmatched. The CDR3 totals 14 residues. CDR1 SGHKS and CDR2 YYEKEE come from the germline V gene (reference sequence). DNA of the CDR3: TGTGCCAGCACCCCTGGGACAGGCTTTCAGCCCCAGCATTTT. This gives the protein CASTPGTGFQPQHF.

This chain uses TRBV29-1 with TRBJ1-2, with TRBD1 matching over 11 bases. Trimming cost V 6 bases and J 4 bases; bases outside gene matches: 7. This CDR3 is 14 amino acids long. Per germline, CDR1 SQVTM and CDR2 ANQGSEA. The CDR3 DNA sequence: TGCAGCGTCGGGGACAGGGGGTATGGCTATGGCTACACCTTC. Its protein product is CSVGDRGYGYGYTF.

The J gene is TRBJ2-7, the V gene TRBV7-7; 10 bases align to TRBD1. J was trimmed by 3 bases and V by 5 bases; bases with no gene match: 7. CDR1 and CDR2 (germline): SSHAT, FNYEAQ (reference sequence). CDR3 length: 15 residues. The CDR3: CASSRDRGSSYEQYF. The CDR3, as DNA: TGTGCCAGCAGCCGGGACAGGGGATCTAGCTACGAGCAGTACTTC.

This chain uses TRBV30 with TRBJ1-4; 7 bases agree with TRBD1. V lost 0 bases to trimming and J lost 8 bases; unmatched junction nucleotides: 6. The CDR3 contains 14 residues. Germline V gene sequence: CDR1 GTSNPN, CDR2 SVGIG (reference sequence). The CDR3 coding sequence is TGTGCCTGGAGTGTTAGGGGGCCGGGGGAAAAACTGTTTTTT. Protein: CAWSVRGPGEKLFF.

This rearrangement joins TRBV4-2 to TRBJ2-7, with D perhaps TRBD2 (6 bases). CDR1 LGHNA and CDR2 YNFKEQ come from the germline V gene. The CDR3 totals 15 residues. V gave up 3 bases and J gave up 3 bases, with 15 bases separating them. The CDR3 is CASSQAMGSGYEQYF. The DNA of the CDR3 is TGTGCCAGCAGCCAGGCCATGGGTAGCGGCTACGAGCAGTACTTC.

The chain couples TRBV7-3 to TRBJ2-1, with TRBD2 matching over 8 bases. Germline values: CDR1 SGHTA, CDR2 FQGTGA. The CDR3 is made up of 18 amino acids. Trimming took 1 base from V and 3 from J; bases not matched to a gene: 11. Written as DNA, the CDR3 is TGTGCCAGCAGCTTAATGGGGGGACTAGTCAGCATCTACAATGAGCAGTTCTTC. It translates to CASSLMGGLVSIYNEQFF.

V usage is TRBV2 and J usage is TRBJ1-5; D gene uncertain. This CDR3 comprises 13 residues. In germline, CDR1 is SNHLY, CDR2 FYNNEI. Trimming left V 6 bases short and J 5 bases short, with 11 bases between. The CDR3 coding sequence is TGTGCCAGCAGCGAGTCGGGGTATCAGCCCCAGCATTTT. It is translated as CASSESGYQPQHF.